The 16 T cell receptor beta chains listed next were all sequenced from one sample in a study of cytomegalovirus exposure and HLA in healthy donors. PCR was performed using 60 Vbeta and 13 Jbeta primers. Sequencing used immunoSEQ multiplex PCR; TCRdb keeps in-frame clones, though not all of them. Altogether tens of thousands of clones are present, around a tenth being singletons, with the ten largest covering roughly a quarter. Sequences were obtained from PBMCs. Source of these receptors: a man in his 60s in good health and CMV-seropositive.

This clone was seen a few times. The V and J genes are TRBV15 and TRBJ2-5, with 12 bases fitting TRBD2. Unmatched junction bases numbered 10, after V lost 1 base and J lost 7 bases. The CDR3 is 17 amino acids. CDR1 LNHNV and CDR2 YYDKDF come from the germline V gene (reference sequence). The CDR3 DNA reads TGTGCCACCAGCAGAGGGCTTGCTAGCGGGAGGGTCGGGACCCAGTACTTC. The encoded protein is CATSRGLASGRVGTQYF.

The CDR3 here is CATSRGPREGNKLQPQHF. As DNA, the CDR3 is TGTGCCACCAGCAGGGGACCCCGGGAGGGCAACAAACTCCAGCCCCAGCATTTT. The rearrangement links TRBV15 to TRBJ1-5, with D perhaps TRBD1 (5 bases). V lost 3 bases, J lost 7 bases, and 25 bases lay in between. The CDR3 is 18 amino acids. Per germline, CDR1 LNHNV and CDR2 YYDKDF (reference sequence).

This clone was seen only a few times. V and J are TRBV6-5 and TRBJ2-5, with TRBD1 as a possible D gene (6 bases). Germline V gene lookup returns CDR1 MNHEY and CDR2 SVGAGI. V lost 8 bases to trimming and J lost 5 bases, with 9 bases between them. CDR3 size: 11 residues. Here the CDR3 DNA reads TGTGCCAGCCAGAGGGGGGAGACCCAGTACTTC. It encodes CASQRGETQYF.

This rearrangement joins TRBV7-2 to TRBJ2-3, with 9 bases identical to TRBD2. Trimming removed 2 bases from V and 5 bases from J; junction bases left unmatched: 8. Germline V CDR1 and CDR2: SGHTA, FQGNSA. CDR3 length: 16 residues. The CDR3 sequence: CASSLMAGGPGDTQYF. The DNA for the CDR3 is TGTGCCAGCAGCTTAATGGCGGGGGGGCCGGGAGATACGCAGTATTTT.

This clone was found a few times. This rearrangement joins TRBV7-9 to TRBJ2-3; 11 nucleotides agree with TRBD2. CDR3 length equals 16 residues. In germline, CDR1 is SEHNR, CDR2 FQNEAQ (reference sequence). V lost 5 bases, J lost 6 bases, and 10 bases stayed unmatched. The CDR3 DNA is TGTGCCAGCAGCCTCCGCTTAGCGGGAGGGGACGATACGCAGTATTTT. Protein sequence: CASSLRLAGGDDTQYF.

The chain is built from TRBV28 and TRBJ2-1; possibly TRBD2 for D (6 bases). Per germline, CDR1 MDHEN and CDR2 SYDVKM. The CDR3 totals 12 residues. Deletions cut 6 bases from V and 10 bases from J, with 13 bases between. CDR3: CASRLPGVEQFF. The CDR3 bases are TGTGCCAGCAGACTCCCGGGGGTCGAGCAGTTCTTC.

This chain joins TRBV7-9 and TRBJ2-7, with D tentatively TRBD1 (5 bases). The CDR3 sequence is 14 residues long. Germline V gives CDR1 SEHNR, CDR2 FQNEAQ (reference sequence). Trimming removed 5 bases from V and 3 bases from J, with 14 bases in between. The CDR3: CASSADTRDYEQYF. As DNA, the CDR3 is TGTGCCAGCAGCGCGGACACCAGAGACTACGAGCAGTACTTC.

This clone was seen only a few times. No conserved phenylalanine or tryptophan ends this CDR3, so it is likely a read error. The V and J genes are TRBV6-1 and TRBJ1-5; D might be TRBD1 (6 bases). The length of the CDR3 is 15 residues. Germline V gives CDR1 MNHNS, CDR2 SASEGT. The germline V and J ends were trimmed by 7 bases and 2 bases, with 15 bases remaining between them. CDR3 sequence reads: CASTSRGWRNQPQHV. In DNA, the CDR3 is TGTGCCAGCACCAGCAGGGGATGGCGCAATCAGCCCCAGCATGTT.

The V gene is TRBV5-1, the J gene TRBJ1-3; possible D gene TRBD1, 5 bases. The CDR3 totals 14 residues. Looked up from germline, CDR1 is SGHRS and CDR2 is YFSETQ. V gave up 2 bases and J gave up 4 bases, with 10 bases separating them. Written as DNA, the CDR3 is TGCGCCAGCAGCTTTTCGACAGCCGGAAACACCATATATTTT. Translated, it gives CASSFSTAGNTIYF.

The rearrangement uses TRBV5-1 and TRBJ2-3, with D unresolved. The CDR3 consists of 13 residues. The V end lost 2 bases, the J end lost 2 bases, and 6 bases lay between the germline ends. Germline V gene sequence: CDR1 SGHRS, CDR2 YFSETQ. The CDR3 region is CASSFQSTDTQYF. For the CDR3, the DNA is TGCGCCAGCAGCTTCCAGTCCACAGATACGCAGTATTTT.

This clone was counted a few times. This chain joins TRBV11-2 and TRBJ2-7; possibly TRBD1 for D (6 bases). The CDR3 is 14 residues long. Germline V CDR1 and CDR2: SGHAT, FQNNGV. V lost 1 base to trimming and J lost 8 bases, with 15 bases between them. DNA of the CDR3: TGTGCCAGCAGCTTAGTAAGGGACACCGGTCAGCAGTACGTC. Protein product: CASSLVRDTGQQYV.

The CDR3 region is CASSFGASSYNEQFF. Written as DNA, the CDR3 is TGTGCCAGCAGCTTTGGGGCGAGCTCCTACAATGAGCAGTTCTTC. This chain links TRBV7-2 with TRBJ2-1; tentative D call: TRBD1 (5 bases). The V gene lost 3 bases and the J gene lost 0 bases, with 9 bases spanning the gap. Germline CDR1 reads SGHTA; CDR2 reads FQGNSA. The CDR3 runs 15 residues.

The chain couples TRBV2 to TRBJ1-5, with D possibly TRBD1 on 6 matching bases. V was cut by 6 bases and J by 1 base, with 13 bases left in between. Germline loops: CDR1 SNHLY, CDR2 FYNNEI. This CDR3 is 15 amino acids long. The CDR3 nucleotides are TGTGCCAGCAGGATACAGGGTGGCAGCAATCAGCCCCAGCATTTT. As protein: CASRIQGGSNQPQHF.

This clone was counted a few times. This chain links TRBV6-5 with TRBJ1-4, with TRBD1 matching over 8 bases. The CDR3 spans 14 residues. V dropped 2 bases and J dropped 14; count of bases not matched to a gene: 10. Germline lookup yields CDR1 MNHEY and CDR2 SVGAGI. CDR3: CASSYGQGDGLLFF. CDR3 in DNA: TGTGCCAGCAGTTACGGACAGGGTGACGGTCTTCTGTTTTTT.

About this clone: Sequence at one end of the junction differs from germline and may be a read error. The chain is built from TRBV9 and TRBJ1-2, with unresolved D. Germline CDR1 reads SGDLS; CDR2 reads YYNGEE. This CDR3 has 14 residues. CDR3 coding DNA: TGTGCCAGCAGCCCAGACGAGGGCCCCTATGGCTACCCCTTC. It is translated as CASSPDEGPYGYPF.

A few counts support this clone. The J gene is TRBJ2-7, the V gene TRBV6-1, with 8 bases lining up with TRBD2. Losses at the gene ends were 6 bases for V and 2 bases for J; bases not matched to a gene: 6. The CDR3 extends over 14 amino acids. CDR1 and CDR2 (germline): MNHNS, SASEGT. CDR3 sequence reads: CASRPAGAPYEQYF. The CDR3 DNA sequence: TGTGCCAGCAGGCCAGCGGGAGCACCCTACGAGCAGTACTTC.